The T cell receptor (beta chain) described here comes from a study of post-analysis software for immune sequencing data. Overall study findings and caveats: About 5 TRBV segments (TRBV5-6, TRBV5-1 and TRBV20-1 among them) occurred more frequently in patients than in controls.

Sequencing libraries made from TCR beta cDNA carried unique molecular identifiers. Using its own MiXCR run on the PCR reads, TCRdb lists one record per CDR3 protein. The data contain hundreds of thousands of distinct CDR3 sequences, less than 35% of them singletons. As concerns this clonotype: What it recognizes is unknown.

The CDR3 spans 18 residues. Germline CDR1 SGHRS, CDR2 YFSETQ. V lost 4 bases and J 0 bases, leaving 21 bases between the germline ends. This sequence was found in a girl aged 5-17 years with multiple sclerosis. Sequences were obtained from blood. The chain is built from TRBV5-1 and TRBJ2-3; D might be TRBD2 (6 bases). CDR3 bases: TGCGCCAGCAGCCTGACTGGACTAACGGGGACCAGCACAGATACGCAGTATTTT. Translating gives CASSLTGLTGTSTDTQYF.